The 3 T cell receptor beta chains below come from one sample, sequenced in a study of T cells expressing NK-cell markers. TCRdb reprocessed the 5' RACE reads; each CDR3 protein has one entry and no DNA is given. Its listing shows some 450,000 distinct CDR3 sequences. The source material was blood T cells: a sorted CD56 or NKG2C T cell subset, CD4+ or CD8+ T cells, or bulk PBMC T cells (not recorded which). The origin of the receptors is a woman aged 18-70 years in good health.

The chain links TRBV12-5 to TRBJ2-3. CDR1 and CDR2 from the germline V gene are LGHNT and FRNRAP. The CDR3 has 16 amino acids. This chain's CDR3 is CASASSDVGYTDTQYF.

The V gene is TRBV7-9, the J gene TRBJ2-6; no DNA is available, so the TRBD1 call from TCRdb remains unchecked. The CDR3 length is 16 residues. Germline lookup yields CDR1 SEHNR and CDR2 FQNEAQ (reference sequence). The CDR3 is CASSFPGLGAANVLTF.

The rearrangement uses TRBV9 and TRBJ2-1; TCRdb's D call, TRBD2, is unchecked because there is no DNA. This CDR3 region has 15 residues. Germline-derived CDR1 and CDR2 are SGDLS and YYNGEE. CDR3 sequence: CASSPPGLAGAEQFF.